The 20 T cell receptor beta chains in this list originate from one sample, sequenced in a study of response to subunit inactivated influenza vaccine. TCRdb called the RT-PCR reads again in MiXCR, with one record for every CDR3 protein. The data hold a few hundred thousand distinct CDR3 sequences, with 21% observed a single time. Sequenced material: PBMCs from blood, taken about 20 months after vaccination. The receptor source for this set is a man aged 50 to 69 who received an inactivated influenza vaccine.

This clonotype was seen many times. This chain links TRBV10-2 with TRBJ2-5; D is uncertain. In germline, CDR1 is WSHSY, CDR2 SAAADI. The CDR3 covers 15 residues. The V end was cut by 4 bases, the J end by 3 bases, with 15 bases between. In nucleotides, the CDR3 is TGCGCCAGCAGTGGTGTCGGCGTTACAGAAGAGACCCAGTACTTC. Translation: CASSGVGVTEETQYF.

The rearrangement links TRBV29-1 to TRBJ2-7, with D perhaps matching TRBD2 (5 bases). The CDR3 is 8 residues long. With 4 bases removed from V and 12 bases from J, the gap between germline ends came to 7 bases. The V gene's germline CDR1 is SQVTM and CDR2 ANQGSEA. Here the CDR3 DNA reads TGCAGCGTTGTAGCGTCGTACTTC. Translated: CSVVASYF.

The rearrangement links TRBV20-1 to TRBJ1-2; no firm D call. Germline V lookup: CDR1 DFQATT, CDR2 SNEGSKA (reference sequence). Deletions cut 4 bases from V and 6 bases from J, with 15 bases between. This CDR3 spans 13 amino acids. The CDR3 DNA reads TGCAGTGCTACGGGTTCAATTCGGGATGGCTACACCTTC. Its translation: CSATGSIRDGYTF.

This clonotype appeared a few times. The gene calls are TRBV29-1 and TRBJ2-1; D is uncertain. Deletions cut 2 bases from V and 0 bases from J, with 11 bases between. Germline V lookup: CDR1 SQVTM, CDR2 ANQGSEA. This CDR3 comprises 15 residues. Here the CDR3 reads CSVELRLSSYNEQFF. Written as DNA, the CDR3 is TGCAGCGTTGAACTGCGATTGAGCTCCTACAATGAGCAGTTCTTC.

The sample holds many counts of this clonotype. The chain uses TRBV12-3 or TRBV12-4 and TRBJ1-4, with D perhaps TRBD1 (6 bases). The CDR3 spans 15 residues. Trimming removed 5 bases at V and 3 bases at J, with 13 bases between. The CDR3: CASSSQTGSNEKLFF. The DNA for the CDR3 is TGTGCCAGCAGTAGCCAGACAGGCTCTAATGAAAAACTGTTTTTT.

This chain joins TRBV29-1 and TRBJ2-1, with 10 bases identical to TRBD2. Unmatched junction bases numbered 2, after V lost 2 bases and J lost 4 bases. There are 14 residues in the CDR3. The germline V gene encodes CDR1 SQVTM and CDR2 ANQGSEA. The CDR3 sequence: CSVELAGGYNEQFF. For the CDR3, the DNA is TGCAGCGTTGAATTAGCGGGAGGTTACAATGAGCAGTTCTTC.

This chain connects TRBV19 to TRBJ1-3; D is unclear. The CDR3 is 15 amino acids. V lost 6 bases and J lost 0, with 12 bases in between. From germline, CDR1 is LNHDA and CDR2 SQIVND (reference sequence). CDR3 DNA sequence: TGTGCCAGTAGGTTCGCACGGAACTCTGGAAACACCATATATTTT. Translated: CASRFARNSGNTIYF.

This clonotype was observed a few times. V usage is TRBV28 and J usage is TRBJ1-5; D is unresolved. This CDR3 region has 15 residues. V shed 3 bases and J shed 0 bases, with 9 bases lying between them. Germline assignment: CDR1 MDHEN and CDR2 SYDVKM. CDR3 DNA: TGTGCCAGCAGTTTTGTAGGGAATAGCAATCAGCCCCAGCATTTT. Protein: CASSFVGNSNQPQHF.

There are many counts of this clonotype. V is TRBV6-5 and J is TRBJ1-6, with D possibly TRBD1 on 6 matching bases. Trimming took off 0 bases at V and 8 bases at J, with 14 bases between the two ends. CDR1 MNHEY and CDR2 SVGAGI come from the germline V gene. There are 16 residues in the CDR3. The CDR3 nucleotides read TGTGCCAGCAGTTACTCGAGGGGGGGCGCGGATTCACCCCTCCACTTT. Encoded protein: CASSYSRGGADSPLHF.

The CDR3 sequence: CASSPRQGAVNTEAFF. The CDR3 bases are TGTGCCAGCAGCCCGAGACAGGGGGCCGTGAACACTGAAGCTTTCTTT. The chain has TRBV9 and TRBJ1-1; 10 bases are a match to TRBD1. The CDR3 is made up of 16 amino acids. The V gene end was trimmed by 4 bases and the J gene end by 0 bases; junction bases not matched to a gene: 6. Germline loops: CDR1 SGDLS, CDR2 YYNGEE.

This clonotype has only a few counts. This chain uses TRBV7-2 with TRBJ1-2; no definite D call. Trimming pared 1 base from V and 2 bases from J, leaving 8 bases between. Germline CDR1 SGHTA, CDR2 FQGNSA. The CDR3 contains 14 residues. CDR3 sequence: CASSLETQNYGYTF. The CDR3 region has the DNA TGTGCCAGCAGCTTAGAAACACAGAACTATGGCTACACCTTC.

CDR3 amino acids: CSVQPSVNTEAFF. CDR3 DNA: TGCAGCGTTCAGCCCTCTGTGAACACTGAAGCTTTCTTT. This chain uses TRBV29-1 with TRBJ1-1; D is ambiguous. The V end lost 5 bases, the J end lost 0 bases, and 10 bases lay between the germline ends. Looked up from germline, CDR1 is SQVTM and CDR2 is ANQGSEA. This CDR3 comprises 13 residues.

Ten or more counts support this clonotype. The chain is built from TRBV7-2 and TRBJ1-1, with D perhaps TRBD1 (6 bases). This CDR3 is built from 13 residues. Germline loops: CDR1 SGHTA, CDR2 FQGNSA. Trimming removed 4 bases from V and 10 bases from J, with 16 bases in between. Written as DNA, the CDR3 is TGTGCCAGCAGCTCGAGGACACAGGGTCGAGCTTTCTTT. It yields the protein CASSSRTQGRAFF.

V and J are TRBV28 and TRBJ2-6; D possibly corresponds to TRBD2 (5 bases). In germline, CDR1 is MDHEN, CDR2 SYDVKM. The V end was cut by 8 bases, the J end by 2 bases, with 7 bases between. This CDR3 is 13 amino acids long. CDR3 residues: CASRRTGANVLTF. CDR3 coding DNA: TGTGCCAGCCGGAGGACTGGGGCCAACGTCCTGACTTTC. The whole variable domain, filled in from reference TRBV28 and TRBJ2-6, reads DVKVTQSSRYLVKRTGEKVFLECVQDMDHENMFWYRQDPGLGLRLIYFSYDVKMKEKGDIPEGYSVSREKKERFSLILESASTNQTSMYLCASRRTGANVLTFGAGSRLTVL.

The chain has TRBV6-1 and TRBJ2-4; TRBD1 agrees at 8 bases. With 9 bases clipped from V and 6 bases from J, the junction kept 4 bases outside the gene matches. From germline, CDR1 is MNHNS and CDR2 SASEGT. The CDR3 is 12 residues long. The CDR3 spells CASRTGGNIQYF. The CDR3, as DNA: TGTGCCAGTCGTACAGGGGGAAACATTCAGTACTTC.

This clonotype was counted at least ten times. CDR3 sequence (DNA): TGCGCCAGCAGCTTGGAATGGGGGCGTACTGAAGCTTTCTTT. Encoded protein: CASSLEWGRTEAFF. This chain links TRBV5-1 with TRBJ1-1, with a tentative D call TRBD1 (6 bases). CDR1 is SGHRS, CDR2 YFSETQ, per germline. V lost 0 bases to trimming and J lost 5 bases, with 11 bases between them. The CDR3 totals 14 residues. The full variable domain, with the rest looked up from reference TRBV5-1 and TRBJ1-1, is KAGVTQTPRYLIKTRGQQVTLSCSPISGHRSVSWYQQTPGQGLQFLFEYFSETQRNKGNFPGRFSGRQFSNSRSEMNVSTLELGDSALYLCASSLEWGRTEAFFGQGTRLTVV.

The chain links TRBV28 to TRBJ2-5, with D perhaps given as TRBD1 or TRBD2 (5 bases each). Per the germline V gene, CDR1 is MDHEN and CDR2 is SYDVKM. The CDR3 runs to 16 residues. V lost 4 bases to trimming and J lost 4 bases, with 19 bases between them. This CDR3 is CASSSPVGVDRETQYF. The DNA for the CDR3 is TGTGCCAGCAGTTCCCCTGTGGGGGTAGACAGAGAGACCCAGTACTTC.

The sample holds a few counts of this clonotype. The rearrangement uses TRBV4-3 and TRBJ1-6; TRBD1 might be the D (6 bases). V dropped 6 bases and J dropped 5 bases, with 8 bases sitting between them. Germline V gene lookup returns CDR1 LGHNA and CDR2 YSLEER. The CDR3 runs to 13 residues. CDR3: CASRGQHNSPLHF. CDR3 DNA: TGCGCCAGCAGAGGACAGCATAATTCACCCCTCCACTTT.

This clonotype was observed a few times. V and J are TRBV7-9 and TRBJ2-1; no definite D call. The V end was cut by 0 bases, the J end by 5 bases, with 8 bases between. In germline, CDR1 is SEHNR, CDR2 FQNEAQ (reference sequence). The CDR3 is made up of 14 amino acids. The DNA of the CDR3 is TGTGCCAGCAGCTTAGCAGTTTATAACAATGAGCAGTTCTTC. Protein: CASSLAVYNNEQFF.

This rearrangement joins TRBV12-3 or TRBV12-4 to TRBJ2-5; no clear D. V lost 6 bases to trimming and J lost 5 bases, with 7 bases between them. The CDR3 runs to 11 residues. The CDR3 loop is CASSVRETQYF. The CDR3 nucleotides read TGTGCCAGCAGCGTTCGGGAGACCCAGTACTTC.